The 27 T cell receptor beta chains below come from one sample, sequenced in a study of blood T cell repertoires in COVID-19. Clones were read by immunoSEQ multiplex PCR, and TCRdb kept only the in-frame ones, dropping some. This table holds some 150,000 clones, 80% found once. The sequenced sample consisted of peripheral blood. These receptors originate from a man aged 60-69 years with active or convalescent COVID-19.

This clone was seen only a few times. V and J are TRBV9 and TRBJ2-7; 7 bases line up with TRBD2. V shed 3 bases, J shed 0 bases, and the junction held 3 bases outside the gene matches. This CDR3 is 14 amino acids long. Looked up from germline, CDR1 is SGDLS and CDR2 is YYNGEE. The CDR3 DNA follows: TGTGCCAGCAGCGCCCGCGGGAGCTCCTACGAGCAGTACTTC. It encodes CASSARGSSYEQYF.

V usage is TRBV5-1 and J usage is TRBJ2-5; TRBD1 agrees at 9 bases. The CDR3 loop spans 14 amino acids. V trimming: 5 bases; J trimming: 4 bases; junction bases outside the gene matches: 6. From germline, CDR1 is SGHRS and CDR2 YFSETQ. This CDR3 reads CASSRDREGETQYF. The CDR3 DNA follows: TGCGCCAGCAGTAGGGACAGGGAGGGAGAGACCCAGTACTTC. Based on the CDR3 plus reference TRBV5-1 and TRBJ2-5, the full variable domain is KAGVTQTPRYLIKTRGQQVTLSCSPISGHRSVSWYQQTPGQGLQFLFEYFSETQRNKGNFPGRFSGRQFSNSRSEMNVSTLELGDSALYLCASSRDREGETQYFGPGTRLLVL.

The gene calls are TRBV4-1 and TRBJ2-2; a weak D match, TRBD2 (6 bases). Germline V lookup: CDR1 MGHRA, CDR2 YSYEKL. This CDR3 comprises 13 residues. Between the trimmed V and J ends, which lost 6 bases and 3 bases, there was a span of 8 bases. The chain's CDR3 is CASRRDYTGELFF. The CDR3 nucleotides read TGCGCCAGCAGAAGGGACTACACCGGGGAGCTGTTTTTT.

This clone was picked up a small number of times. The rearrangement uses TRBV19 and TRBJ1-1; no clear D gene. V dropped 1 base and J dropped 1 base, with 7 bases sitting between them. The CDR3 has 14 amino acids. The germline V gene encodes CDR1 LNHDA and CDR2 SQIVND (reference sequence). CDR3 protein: CASSIGQANTEAFF. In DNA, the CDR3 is TGTGCCAGTAGTATAGGGCAGGCGAACACTGAAGCTTTCTTT.

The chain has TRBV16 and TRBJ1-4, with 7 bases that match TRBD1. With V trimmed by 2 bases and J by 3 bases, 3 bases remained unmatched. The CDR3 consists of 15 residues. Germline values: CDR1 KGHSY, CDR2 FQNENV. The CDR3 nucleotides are TGTGCCAGCAGCCAAATTGGACAGGCTAATGAAAAACTGTTTTTT. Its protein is CASSQIGQANEKLFF.

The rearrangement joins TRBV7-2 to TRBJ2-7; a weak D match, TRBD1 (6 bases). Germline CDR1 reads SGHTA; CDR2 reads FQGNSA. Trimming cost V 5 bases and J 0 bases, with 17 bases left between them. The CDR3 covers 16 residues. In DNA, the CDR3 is TGTGCCAGCAGCCTTGGGACATACAAGAGCTCCTACGAGCAGTACTTC. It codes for CASSLGTYKSSYEQYF.

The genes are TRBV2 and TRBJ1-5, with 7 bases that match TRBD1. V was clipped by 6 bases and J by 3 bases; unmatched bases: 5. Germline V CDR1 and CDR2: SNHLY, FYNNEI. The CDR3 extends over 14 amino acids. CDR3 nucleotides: TGTGCCAGCAGATACGGACAGGTCAATCAGCCCCAGCATTTT. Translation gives CASRYGQVNQPQHF.

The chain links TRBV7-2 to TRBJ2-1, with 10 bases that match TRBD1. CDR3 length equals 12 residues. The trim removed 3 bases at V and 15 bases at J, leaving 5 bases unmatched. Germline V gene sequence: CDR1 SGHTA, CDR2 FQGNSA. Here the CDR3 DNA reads TGTGCCAGCAGCTTGGACAGGGGGTCGCCGTTCTTC. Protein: CASSLDRGSPFF.

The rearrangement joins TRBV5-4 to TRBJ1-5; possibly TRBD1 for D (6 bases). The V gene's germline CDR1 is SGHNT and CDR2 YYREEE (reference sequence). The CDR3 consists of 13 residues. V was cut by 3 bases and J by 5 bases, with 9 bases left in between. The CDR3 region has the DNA TGTGCCAGCAGCTCGGACAGCGATCAGCCCCAGCATTTT. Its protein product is CASSSDSDQPQHF.

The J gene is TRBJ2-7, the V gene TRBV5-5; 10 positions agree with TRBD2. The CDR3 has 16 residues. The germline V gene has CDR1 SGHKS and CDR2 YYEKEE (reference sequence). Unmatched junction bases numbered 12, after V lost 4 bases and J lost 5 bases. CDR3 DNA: TGTGCCAGCAGCGTCCGGCTAGCGGGAGTCTTCCACGAGCAGTACTTC. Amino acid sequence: CASSVRLAGVFHEQYF.

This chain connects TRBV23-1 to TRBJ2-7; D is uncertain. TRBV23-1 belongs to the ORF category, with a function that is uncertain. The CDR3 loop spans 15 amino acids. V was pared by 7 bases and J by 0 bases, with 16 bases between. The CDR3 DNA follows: TGCGCCAGCACCCTAGACGGCTACTACTCCTACGAGCAGTACTTC. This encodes CASTLDGYYSYEQYF.

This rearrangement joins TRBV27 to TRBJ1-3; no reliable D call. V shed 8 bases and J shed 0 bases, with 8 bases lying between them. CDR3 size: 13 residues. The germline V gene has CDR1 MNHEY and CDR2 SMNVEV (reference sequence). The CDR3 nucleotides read TGTGCCAGCCGATCTAGCTCTGGAAACACCATATATTTT. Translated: CASRSSSGNTIYF.

The CDR3 is CASSIFTGTGKYGYTF. The CDR3 DNA reads TGTGCCAGTAGTATTTTCACCGGGACAGGGAAATATGGCTACACCTTC. The genes are TRBV19 and TRBJ1-2; 9 bases agree with TRBD1. The CDR3 is 16 amino acids. Germline CDR1 is LNHDA and CDR2 is SQIVND (reference sequence). Trimming removed 3 bases from V and 5 bases from J; junction bases left unmatched: 10.

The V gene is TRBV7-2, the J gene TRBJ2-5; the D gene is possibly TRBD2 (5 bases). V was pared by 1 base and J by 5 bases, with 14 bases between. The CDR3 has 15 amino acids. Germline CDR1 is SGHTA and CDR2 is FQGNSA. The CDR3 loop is CASSLGLGVGETQYF. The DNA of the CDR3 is TGTGCCAGCAGCTTAGGTCTCGGGGTCGGCGAGACCCAGTACTTC.

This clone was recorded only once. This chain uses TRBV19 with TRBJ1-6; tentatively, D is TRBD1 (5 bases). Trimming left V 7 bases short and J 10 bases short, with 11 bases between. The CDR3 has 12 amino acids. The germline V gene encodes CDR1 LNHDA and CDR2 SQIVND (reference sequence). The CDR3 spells CASNFRESPLHF. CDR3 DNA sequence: TGTGCCAGTAACTTCAGGGAATCACCCCTCCACTTT.

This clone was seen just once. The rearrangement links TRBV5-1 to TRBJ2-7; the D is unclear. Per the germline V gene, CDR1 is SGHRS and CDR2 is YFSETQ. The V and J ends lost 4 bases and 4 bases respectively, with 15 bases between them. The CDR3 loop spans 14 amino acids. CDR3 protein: CASSPRTSGYEQYF. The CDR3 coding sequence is TGCGCCAGCAGCCCCCGCACCTCCGGTTACGAGCAGTACTTC.

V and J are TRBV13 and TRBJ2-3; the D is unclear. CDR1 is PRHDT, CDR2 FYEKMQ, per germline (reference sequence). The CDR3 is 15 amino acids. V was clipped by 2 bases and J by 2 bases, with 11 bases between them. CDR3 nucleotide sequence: TGTGCCAGCAGCTTATCGATGGCATTCACAGATACGCAGTATTTT. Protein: CASSLSMAFTDTQYF.

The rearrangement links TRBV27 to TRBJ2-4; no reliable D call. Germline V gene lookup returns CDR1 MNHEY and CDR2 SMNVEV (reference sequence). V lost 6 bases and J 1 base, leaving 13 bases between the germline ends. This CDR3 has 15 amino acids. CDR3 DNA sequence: TGTGCCAGCAGAGGTAGCAGCGTGGCCAAAAACATTCAGTACTTC. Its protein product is CASRGSSVAKNIQYF.

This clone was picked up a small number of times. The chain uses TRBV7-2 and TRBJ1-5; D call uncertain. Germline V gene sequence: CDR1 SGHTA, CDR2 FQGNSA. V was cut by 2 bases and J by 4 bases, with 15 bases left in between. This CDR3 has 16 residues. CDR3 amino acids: CASSLSYRGGNQPQHF. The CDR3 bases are TGTGCCAGCAGCTTAAGTTATCGGGGTGGTAATCAGCCCCAGCATTTT.

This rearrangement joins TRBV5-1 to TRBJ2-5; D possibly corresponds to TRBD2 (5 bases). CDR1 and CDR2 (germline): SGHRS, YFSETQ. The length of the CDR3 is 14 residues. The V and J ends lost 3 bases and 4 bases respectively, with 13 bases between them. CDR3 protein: CASSSAGRGETQYF. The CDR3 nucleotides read TGCGCCAGCAGCTCTGCAGGACGGGGAGAGACCCAGTACTTC.

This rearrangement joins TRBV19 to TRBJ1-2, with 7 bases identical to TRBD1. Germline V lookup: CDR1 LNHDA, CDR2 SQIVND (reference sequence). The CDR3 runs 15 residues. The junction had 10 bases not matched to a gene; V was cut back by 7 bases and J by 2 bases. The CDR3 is CASNPNGQENYGYTF. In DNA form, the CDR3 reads TGTGCCAGTAACCCCAATGGACAGGAAAACTATGGCTACACCTTC. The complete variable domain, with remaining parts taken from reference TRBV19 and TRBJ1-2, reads DGGITQSPKYLFRKEGQNVTLSCEQNLNHDAMYWYRQDPGQGLRLIYYSQIVNDFQKGDIAEGYSVSREKKESFPLTVTSAQKNPTAFYLCASNPNGQENYGYTFGSGTRLTVV.

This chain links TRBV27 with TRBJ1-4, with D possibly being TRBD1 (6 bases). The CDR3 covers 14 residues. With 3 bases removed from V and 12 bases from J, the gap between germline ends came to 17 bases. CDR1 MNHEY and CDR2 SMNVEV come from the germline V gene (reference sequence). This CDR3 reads CASSFSAGASQLFF. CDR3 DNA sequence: TGTGCCAGCAGTTTTTCGGCAGGGGCTTCTCAACTGTTTTTT.

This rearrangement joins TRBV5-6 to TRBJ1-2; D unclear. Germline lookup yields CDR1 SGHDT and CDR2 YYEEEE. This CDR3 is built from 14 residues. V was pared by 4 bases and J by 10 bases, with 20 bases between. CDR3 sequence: CASSVGGYGSFYTF. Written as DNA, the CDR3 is TGTGCCAGCAGCGTGGGTGGGTACGGGTCTTTCTACACCTTC.

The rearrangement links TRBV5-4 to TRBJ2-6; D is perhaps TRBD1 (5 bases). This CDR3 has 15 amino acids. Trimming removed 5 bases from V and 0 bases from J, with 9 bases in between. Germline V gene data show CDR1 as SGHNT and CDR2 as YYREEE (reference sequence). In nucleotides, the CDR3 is TGTGCCAGCAGGATACAGGTCTCTGGGGCCAACGTCCTGACTTTC. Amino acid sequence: CASRIQVSGANVLTF.

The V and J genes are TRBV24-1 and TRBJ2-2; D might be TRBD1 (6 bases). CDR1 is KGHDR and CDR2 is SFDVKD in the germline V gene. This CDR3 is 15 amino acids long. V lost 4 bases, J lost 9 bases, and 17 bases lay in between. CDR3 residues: CATSDRNVGARELFF. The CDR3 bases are TGTGCCACCAGTGACCGTAACGTGGGGGCGCGGGAGCTGTTTTTT.

The CDR3 protein is CASSQTGGIKTQYF. The CDR3 DNA reads TGCGCCAGCAGCCAGACAGGGGGCATAAAGACCCAGTACTTC. This chain joins TRBV4-1 and TRBJ2-5, with 10 bases lining up with TRBD1. Germline lookup yields CDR1 MGHRA and CDR2 YSYEKL. With V trimmed by 3 bases and J by 6 bases, 4 bases remained unmatched. This CDR3 has 14 residues.

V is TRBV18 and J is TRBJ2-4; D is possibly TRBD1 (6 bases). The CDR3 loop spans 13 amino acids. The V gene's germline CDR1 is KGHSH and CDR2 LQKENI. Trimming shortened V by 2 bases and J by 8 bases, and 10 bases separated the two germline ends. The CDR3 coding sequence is TGTGCCAGCTCACCATTTAAGGGGGACATTCAGTACTTC. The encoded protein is CASSPFKGDIQYF. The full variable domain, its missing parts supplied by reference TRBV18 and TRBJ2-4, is NAGVMQNPRHLVRRRGQEARLRCSPMKGHSHVYWYRQLPEEGLKFMVYLQKENIIDESGMPKERFSAEFPKEGPSILRIQQVVRGDSAAYFCASSPFKGDIQYFGAGTRLSVL.